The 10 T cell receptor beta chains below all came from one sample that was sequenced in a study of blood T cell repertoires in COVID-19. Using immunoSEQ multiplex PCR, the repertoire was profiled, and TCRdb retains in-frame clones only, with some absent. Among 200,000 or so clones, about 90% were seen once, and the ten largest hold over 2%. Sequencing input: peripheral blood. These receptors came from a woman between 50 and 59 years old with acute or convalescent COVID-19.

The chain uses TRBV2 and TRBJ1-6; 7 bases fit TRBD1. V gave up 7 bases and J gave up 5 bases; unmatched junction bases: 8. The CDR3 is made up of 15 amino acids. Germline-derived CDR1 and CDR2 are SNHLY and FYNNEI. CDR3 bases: TGTGCCAGCACCCCAGGACAGGCTAATAATTCACCCCTCCACTTT. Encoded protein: CASTPGQANNSPLHF.

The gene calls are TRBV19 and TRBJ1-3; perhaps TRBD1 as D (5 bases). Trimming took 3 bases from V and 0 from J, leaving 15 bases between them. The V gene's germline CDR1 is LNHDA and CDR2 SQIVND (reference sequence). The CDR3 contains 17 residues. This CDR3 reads CASSITGHMSSGNTIYF. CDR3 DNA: TGTGCCAGTAGTATTACAGGACATATGAGCTCTGGAAACACCATATATTTT.

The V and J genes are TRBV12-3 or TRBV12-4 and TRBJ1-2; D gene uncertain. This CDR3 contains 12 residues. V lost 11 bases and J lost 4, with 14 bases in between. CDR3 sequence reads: CAEYPAGYGYTF. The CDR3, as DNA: TGTGCCGAATACCCGGCGGGCTATGGCTACACCTTC.

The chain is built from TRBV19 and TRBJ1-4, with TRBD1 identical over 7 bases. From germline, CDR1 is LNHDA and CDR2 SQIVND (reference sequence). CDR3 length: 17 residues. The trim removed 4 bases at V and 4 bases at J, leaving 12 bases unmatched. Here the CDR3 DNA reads TGTGCCAGTAGTACCCCGCCCGGGACAGCTTTTAATGAAAAACTGTTTTTT. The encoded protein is CASSTPPGTAFNEKLFF. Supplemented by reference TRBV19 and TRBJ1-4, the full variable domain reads DGGITQSPKYLFRKEGQNVTLSCEQNLNHDAMYWYRQDPGQGLRLIYYSQIVNDFQKGDIAEGYSVSREKKESFPLTVTSAQKNPTAFYLCASSTPPGTAFNEKLFFGSGTQLSVL.

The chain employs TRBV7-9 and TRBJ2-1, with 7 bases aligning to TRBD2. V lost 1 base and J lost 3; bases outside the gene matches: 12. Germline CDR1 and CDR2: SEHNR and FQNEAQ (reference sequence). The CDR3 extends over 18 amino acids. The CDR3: CASSLVRQSGGGYNEQFF. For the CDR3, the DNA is TGTGCCAGCAGCTTAGTGCGCCAGAGTGGCGGGGGCTACAATGAGCAGTTCTTC.

CDR3 in amino acids: CASSYSPRGEQYF. The CDR3, as DNA: TGTGCCAGCAGTTACTCACCCCGCGGCGAGCAGTACTTC. The rearrangement uses TRBV6-5 and TRBJ2-7; no clear D. V dropped 0 bases and J dropped 6 bases, with 9 bases sitting between them. Looked up from germline, CDR1 is MNHEY and CDR2 is SVGAGI. This CDR3 spans 13 amino acids.

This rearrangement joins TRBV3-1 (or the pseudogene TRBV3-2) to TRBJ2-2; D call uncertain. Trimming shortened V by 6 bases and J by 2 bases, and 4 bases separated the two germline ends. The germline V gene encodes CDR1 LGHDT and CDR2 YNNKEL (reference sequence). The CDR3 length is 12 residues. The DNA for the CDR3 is TGTGCCAGCAGGACTAACACCGGGGAGCTGTTTTTT. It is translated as CASRTNTGELFF.

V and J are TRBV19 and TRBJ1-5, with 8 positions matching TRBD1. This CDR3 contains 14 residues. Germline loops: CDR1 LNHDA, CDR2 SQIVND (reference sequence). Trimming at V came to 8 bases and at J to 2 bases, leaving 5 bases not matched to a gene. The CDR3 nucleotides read TGTGCCAGTCAGAAGGACAGGGGCAATCAGCCCCAGCATTTT. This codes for CASQKDRGNQPQHF. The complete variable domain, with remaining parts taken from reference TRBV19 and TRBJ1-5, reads DGGITQSPKYLFRKEGQNVTLSCEQNLNHDAMYWYRQDPGQGLRLIYYSQIVNDFQKGDIAEGYSVSREKKESFPLTVTSAQKNPTAFYLCASQKDRGNQPQHFGDGTRLSIL.

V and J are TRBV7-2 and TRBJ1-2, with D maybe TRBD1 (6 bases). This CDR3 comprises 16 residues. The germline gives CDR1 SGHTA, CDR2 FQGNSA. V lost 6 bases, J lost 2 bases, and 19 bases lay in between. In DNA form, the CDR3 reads TGTGCCAGCAGGTTCTCGCCGAGGACAGCCAACTATGGCTACACCTTC. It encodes CASRFSPRTANYGYTF.

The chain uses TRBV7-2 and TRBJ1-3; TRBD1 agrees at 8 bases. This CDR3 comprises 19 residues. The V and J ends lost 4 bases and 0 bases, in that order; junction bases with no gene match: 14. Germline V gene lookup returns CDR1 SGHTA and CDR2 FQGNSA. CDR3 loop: CASSSALVTGGGSGNTIYF. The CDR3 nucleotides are TGTGCCAGCAGCTCCGCTCTCGTCACAGGGGGAGGCTCTGGAAACACCATATATTTT. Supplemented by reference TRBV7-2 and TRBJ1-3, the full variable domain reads GAGVSQSPSNKVTEKGKDVELRCDPISGHTALYWYRQSLGQGLEFLIYFQGNSAPDKSGLPSDRFSAERTGGSVSTLTIQRTQQEDSAVYLCASSSALVTGGGSGNTIYFGEGSWLTVV.